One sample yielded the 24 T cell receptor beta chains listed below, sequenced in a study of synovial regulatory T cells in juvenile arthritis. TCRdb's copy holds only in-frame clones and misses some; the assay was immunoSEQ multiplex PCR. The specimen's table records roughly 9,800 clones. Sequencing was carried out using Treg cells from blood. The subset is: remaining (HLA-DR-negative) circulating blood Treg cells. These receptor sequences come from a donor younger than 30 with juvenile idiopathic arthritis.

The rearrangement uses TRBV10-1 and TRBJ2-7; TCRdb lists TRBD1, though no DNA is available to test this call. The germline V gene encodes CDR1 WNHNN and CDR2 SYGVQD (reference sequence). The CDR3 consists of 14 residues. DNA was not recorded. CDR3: CASSPGTVPGEQYF.

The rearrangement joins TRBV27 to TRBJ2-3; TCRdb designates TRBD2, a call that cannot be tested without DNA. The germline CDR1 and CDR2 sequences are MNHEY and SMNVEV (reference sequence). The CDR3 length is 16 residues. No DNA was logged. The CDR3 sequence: CASSLYRGTRPDTQYF.

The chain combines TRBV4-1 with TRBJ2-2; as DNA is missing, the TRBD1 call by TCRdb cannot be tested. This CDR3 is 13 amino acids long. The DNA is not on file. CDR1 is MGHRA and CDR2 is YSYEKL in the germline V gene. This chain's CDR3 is CASRRQITGELFF.

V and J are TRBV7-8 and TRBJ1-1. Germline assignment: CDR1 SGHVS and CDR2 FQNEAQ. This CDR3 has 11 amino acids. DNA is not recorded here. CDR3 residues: CASSLLTEAFF.

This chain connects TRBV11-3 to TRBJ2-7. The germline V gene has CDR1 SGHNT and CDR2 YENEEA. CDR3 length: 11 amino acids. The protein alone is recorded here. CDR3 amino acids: CASSPPTEQYF.

The CDR3 sequence: CASSHGLAGGRGEQYF. The chain is built from TRBV7-8 and TRBJ2-7; the D gene TCRdb calls, TRBD2, cannot be checked with no DNA. CDR3 length: 16 amino acids. The nucleotide record is missing. CDR1 and CDR2 from the germline V gene are SGHVS and FQNEAQ.

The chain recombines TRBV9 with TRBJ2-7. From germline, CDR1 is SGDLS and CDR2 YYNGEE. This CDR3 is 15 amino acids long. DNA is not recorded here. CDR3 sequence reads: CASSVAPLTPYEQYF. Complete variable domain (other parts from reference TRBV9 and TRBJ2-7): DSGVTQTPKHLITATGQRVTLRCSPRSGDLSVYWYQQSLDQGLQFLIQYYNGEERAKGNILERFSAQQFPDLHSELNLSSLELGDSALYFCASSVAPLTPYEQYFGPGTRLTVT.

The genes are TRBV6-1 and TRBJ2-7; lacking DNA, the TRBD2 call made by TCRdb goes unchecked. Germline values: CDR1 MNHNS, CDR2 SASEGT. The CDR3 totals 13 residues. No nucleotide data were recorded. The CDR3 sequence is CASNPLLAGEQYF.

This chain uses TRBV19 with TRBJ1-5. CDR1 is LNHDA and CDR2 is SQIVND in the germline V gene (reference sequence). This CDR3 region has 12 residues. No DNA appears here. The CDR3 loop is CASSWGYQPQHF.

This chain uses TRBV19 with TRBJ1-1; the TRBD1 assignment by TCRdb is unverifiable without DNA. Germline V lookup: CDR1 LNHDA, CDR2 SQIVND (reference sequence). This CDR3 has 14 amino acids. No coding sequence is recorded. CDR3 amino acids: CARGPGQVNTEAFF.

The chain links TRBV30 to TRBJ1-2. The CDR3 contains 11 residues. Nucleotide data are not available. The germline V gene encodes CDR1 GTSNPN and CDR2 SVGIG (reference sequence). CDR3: CAWRISNSYTF.

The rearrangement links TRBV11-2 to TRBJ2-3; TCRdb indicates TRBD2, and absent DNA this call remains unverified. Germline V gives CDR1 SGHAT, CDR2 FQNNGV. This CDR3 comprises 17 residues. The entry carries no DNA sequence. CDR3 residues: CASSLAGLAGGPDTQYF.

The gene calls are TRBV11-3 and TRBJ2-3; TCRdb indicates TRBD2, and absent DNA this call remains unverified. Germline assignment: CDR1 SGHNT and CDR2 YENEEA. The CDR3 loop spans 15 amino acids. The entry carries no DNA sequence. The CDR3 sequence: CASSSTSGRTDTQYF.

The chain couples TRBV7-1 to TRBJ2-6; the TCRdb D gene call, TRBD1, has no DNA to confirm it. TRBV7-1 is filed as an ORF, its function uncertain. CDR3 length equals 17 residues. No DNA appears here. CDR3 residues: CASSNSSGQSRANVLTF.

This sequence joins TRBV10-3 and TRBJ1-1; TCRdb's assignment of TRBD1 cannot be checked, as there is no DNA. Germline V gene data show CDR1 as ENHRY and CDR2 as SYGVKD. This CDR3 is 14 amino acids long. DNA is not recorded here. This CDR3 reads CAITPGHLYTEAFF.

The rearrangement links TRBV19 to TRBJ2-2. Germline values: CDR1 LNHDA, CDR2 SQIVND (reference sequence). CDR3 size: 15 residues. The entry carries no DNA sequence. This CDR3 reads CASNLGGISAGELFF.

The CDR3 protein is CASSLALPGVTYEQYF. The rearrangement links TRBV11-2 to TRBJ2-7; the TCRdb call, TRBD1, lacks DNA for checking. CDR3 length: 16 amino acids. No DNA has been recorded. Germline loops: CDR1 SGHAT, CDR2 FQNNGV.

The CDR3 protein is CASSYTYEQYF. V and J are TRBV6-1 and TRBJ2-7; without DNA, the TCRdb call of TRBD2 cannot be checked. This CDR3 has 11 residues. No DNA has been recorded. The germline CDR1 and CDR2 sequences are MNHNS and SASEGT.

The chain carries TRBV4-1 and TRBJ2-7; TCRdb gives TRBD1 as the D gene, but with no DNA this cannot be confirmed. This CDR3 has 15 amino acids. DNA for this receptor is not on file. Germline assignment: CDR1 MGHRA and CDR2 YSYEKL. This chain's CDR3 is CASSQAPGDSYEQYF.

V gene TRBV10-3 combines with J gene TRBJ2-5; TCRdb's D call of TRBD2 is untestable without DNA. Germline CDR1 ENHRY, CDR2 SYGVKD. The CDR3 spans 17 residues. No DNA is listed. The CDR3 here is CAISEWLAGGFQETQYF.

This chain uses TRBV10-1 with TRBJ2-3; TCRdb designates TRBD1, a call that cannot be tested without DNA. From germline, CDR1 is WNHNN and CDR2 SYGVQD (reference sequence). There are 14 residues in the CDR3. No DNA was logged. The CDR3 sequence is CASRGDRVVDTQYF.

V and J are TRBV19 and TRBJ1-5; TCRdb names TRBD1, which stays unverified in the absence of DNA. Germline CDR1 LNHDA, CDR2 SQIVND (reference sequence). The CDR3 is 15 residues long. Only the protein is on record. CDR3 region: CASSRGQKLNQPQHF.

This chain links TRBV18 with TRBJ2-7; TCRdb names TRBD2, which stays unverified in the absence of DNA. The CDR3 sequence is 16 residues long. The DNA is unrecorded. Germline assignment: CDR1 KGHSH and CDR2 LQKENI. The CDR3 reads CASSAGLAQLRYEQYF.

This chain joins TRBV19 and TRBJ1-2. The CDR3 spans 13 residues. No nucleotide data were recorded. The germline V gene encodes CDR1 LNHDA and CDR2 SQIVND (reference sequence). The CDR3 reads CASSWEASYGYTF.